What follows are 28 T cell receptor beta chains derived from one specimen sequenced in a study of patients and donors after allogeneic stem cell transplantation. TCRdb re-called the RT-PCR reads with MiXCR, one entry per CDR3 protein. The sample consists of approximately 200,000 distinct CDR3 sequences, about 14% of them appearing once. The source material was blood, either unsorted or a sorted T cell fraction (not recorded which). Every receptor here comes from a human donor who was either an allogeneic HSCT recipient or a stem cell or donor lymphocyte infusion donor (not recorded which). It is not recorded whose cells these are; they may come from a transplant donor.

The gene calls are TRBV24-1 and TRBJ2-3; 8 bases are shared with TRBD1. This CDR3 is built from 17 residues. Germline V gives CDR1 KGHDR, CDR2 SFDVKD. V lost 4 bases and J lost 4; bases outside the gene matches: 12. CDR3 protein: CATSDAGGRGLADTQYF. The DNA for the CDR3 is TGTGCCACCAGTGACGCCGGTGGCAGGGGGCTGGCAGATACGCAGTATTTT.

This clonotype appeared a few times. The chain has TRBV7-8 and TRBJ2-1; D is ambiguous. V lost 1 base and J 8 bases, leaving 9 bases between the germline ends. From germline, CDR1 is SGHVS and CDR2 FQNEAQ. The length of the CDR3 is 13 residues. The CDR3 loop is CASSLVVNYEQFF. CDR3 sequence (DNA): TGTGCCAGCAGCTTAGTGGTAAACTATGAGCAGTTCTTC.

This clonotype was counted at least ten times. The rearrangement uses TRBV7-3 and TRBJ2-3; D not certain. The germline CDR1 and CDR2 sequences are SGHTA and FQGTGA. The CDR3 length is 12 residues. V shed 4 bases and J shed 5 bases, with 7 bases lying between them. CDR3 sequence reads: CASSSTGDTQYF. The CDR3 DNA sequence: TGTGCCAGCAGCTCCACCGGAGATACGCAGTATTTT.

This clonotype showed up just a few times. The V call is TRBV6-4, the J call TRBJ2-3; D is unclear. Trimming removed 2 bases at V and 2 bases at J, with 11 bases between. CDR1 MRHNA and CDR2 SNTAGT come from the germline V gene. This CDR3 contains 15 residues. CDR3 sequence reads: CASSDEPSSTDTQYF. The CDR3 DNA follows: TGTGCCAGCAGTGACGAACCGTCCTCCACAGATACGCAGTATTTT.

This clonotype was seen repeatedly, ten times or more. This chain connects TRBV10-3 to TRBJ1-5, with D unresolved. Germline V CDR1 and CDR2: ENHRY, SYGVKD. This CDR3 contains 14 residues. Trimming removed 3 bases at V and 4 bases at J, with 10 bases between. The CDR3 loop reads CAISDQLTNQPQHF. As DNA, the CDR3 is TGTGCCATCAGTGACCAGCTTACTAATCAGCCCCAGCATTTT.

This clonotype was found a few times. V gene TRBV6-2 or TRBV6-3 combines with J gene TRBJ1-5; TRBD1 matches 11 bases. With V trimmed by 4 bases and J by 5 bases, 4 bases remained unmatched. Germline V gene sequence: CDR1 MNHEY, CDR2 SVGEGT. The CDR3 runs 15 residues. CDR3 sequence reads: CASSSPGQGDQPQHF. In DNA, the CDR3 is TGTGCCAGCAGTTCCCCGGGACAGGGGGATCAGCCCCAGCATTTT.

This clonotype was seen a handful of times. This rearrangement joins TRBV10-3 to TRBJ2-3; 12 bases match TRBD2. The length of the CDR3 is 17 residues. Germline V gene data show CDR1 as ENHRY and CDR2 as SYGVKD. The V gene end was trimmed by 6 bases and the J gene end by 0 bases; junction bases not matched to a gene: 7. In DNA, the CDR3 is TGTGCCATCAGGGGGACTAGCGGGCCGGTTAGCACAGATACGCAGTATTTT. Protein: CAIRGTSGPVSTDTQYF.

This clonotype was seen a few times. This chain links TRBV6-4 with TRBJ2-7; tentatively, D is TRBD1 (6 bases). The V and J ends lost 1 base and 7 bases respectively, with 23 bases between them. The CDR3 covers 17 residues. Germline values: CDR1 MRHNA, CDR2 SNTAGT. CDR3 protein: CASSDYSFRGFSGEQYF. The CDR3 nucleotides are TGTGCCAGCAGTGACTACAGCTTCAGGGGCTTTTCTGGAGAGCAGTACTTC.

This clonotype was seen ten or more times. The J gene is TRBJ1-1, the V gene TRBV6-2 or TRBV6-3, with unresolved D. The CDR3 sequence is 14 residues long. Germline assignment: CDR1 MNHEY and CDR2 SVGEGT. V lost 5 bases to trimming and J lost 1 base, with 11 bases between them. This chain's CDR3 is CASSDRRENTEAFF. The CDR3 coding sequence is TGTGCCAGCAGTGACCGACGGGAGAACACTGAAGCTTTCTTT.

This chain joins TRBV7-8 and TRBJ2-2; D tentatively reads TRBD1 or TRBD2 (6 bases each). The CDR3 extends over 14 amino acids. Trimming left V 5 bases short and J 6 bases short, with 13 bases between. Per germline, CDR1 SGHVS and CDR2 FQNEAQ. CDR3 protein: CASSQARGPGELFF. CDR3 coding DNA: TGTGCCAGCAGCCAAGCCCGGGGGCCCGGGGAGCTGTTTTTT. The full variable domain, rest sourced from reference TRBV7-8 and TRBJ2-2, is GAGVSQSPRYKVAKRGQDVALRCDPISGHVSLFWYQQALGQGPEFLTYFQNEAQLDKSGLPSDRFFAERPEGSVSTLKIQRTQQEDSAVYLCASSQARGPGELFFGEGSRLTVL.

This clonotype has ten or more counts. The chain is built from TRBV7-9 and TRBJ2-5; 8 bases are a match to TRBD1. CDR1 SEHNR and CDR2 FQNEAQ come from the germline V gene (reference sequence). The V segment lost 2 bases and the J segment 4 bases; nucleotides outside the gene matches: 6. CDR3 length: 15 residues. The CDR3 region is CASSLIQGGTETQYF. CDR3 sequence (DNA): TGTGCCAGCAGCTTAATACAGGGGGGCACAGAGACCCAGTACTTC. The full variable domain, in which reference TRBV7-9 and TRBJ2-5 provide the parts outside the CDR3, is DTGVSQNPRHKITKRGQNVTFRCDPISEHNRLYWYRQTLGQGPEFLTYFQNEAQLEKSRLLSDRFSAERPKGSFSTLEIQRTEQGDSAMYLCASSLIQGGTETQYFGPGTRLLVL.

This sequence joins TRBV9 and TRBJ2-1, with 13 bases lining up with TRBD2. Germline V gives CDR1 SGDLS, CDR2 YYNGEE. V was clipped by 3 bases and J by 6 bases; unmatched bases: 9. The CDR3 runs 17 residues. The CDR3 is CASSEGTSGTLGNEQFF. CDR3 nucleotides: TGTGCCAGCAGCGAAGGGACTAGCGGGACTCTAGGCAATGAGCAGTTCTTC.

The CDR3 region has the DNA TGCAGTGCCACCAACGGGCAGTCCCCGAGGGGCGAGCAGTACTTC. This translates into CSATNGQSPRGEQYF. The chain carries TRBV20-1 and TRBJ2-7; D is perhaps TRBD1 or TRBD2 (5 bases each). The germline CDR1 and CDR2 sequences are DFQATT and SNEGSKA (reference sequence). The V end was cut by 6 bases, the J end by 6 bases, with 24 bases between. The CDR3 contains 15 residues.

In this sample, this clonotype turned up many times. The chain uses TRBV5-5 and TRBJ2-5; 8 bases agree with TRBD1. The CDR3 sequence is 15 residues long. Germline V gene lookup returns CDR1 SGHKS and CDR2 YYEKEE (reference sequence). After removal of 0 bases from V and 2 bases from J, the junction contained 3 bases not matched to a gene. In DNA form, the CDR3 reads TGTGCCAGCAGCTTGGAGGGGACAGGACAAGAGACCCAGTACTTC. It specifies CASSLEGTGQETQYF.

In its sample, this clonotype was seen many times. The rearrangement joins TRBV4-2 to TRBJ2-3; 8 nucleotides line up with TRBD1. CDR3 length: 15 residues. CDR1 is LGHNA and CDR2 is YNFKEQ in the germline V gene. V trimming: 3 bases; J trimming: 4 bases; junction bases outside the gene matches: 6. CDR3 sequence reads: CASSQIGTGPDTQYF. As DNA, the CDR3 is TGTGCCAGCAGCCAGATCGGGACAGGCCCAGATACGCAGTATTTT.

This clonotype was counted a few times. The chain uses TRBV19 and TRBJ2-5, with 10 bases lining up with TRBD2. The CDR3 totals 20 residues. The V and J ends lost 5 bases and 2 bases, in that order; junction bases with no gene match: 20. Germline V lookup: CDR1 LNHDA, CDR2 SQIVND (reference sequence). CDR3 DNA sequence: TGTGCCAGTAGTCGCCCAAACAGGGCTAGCGGGAGAGGAACTCAAGAGACCCAGTACTTC. Its translation is CASSRPNRASGRGTQETQYF.

This clonotype came up a few times. The chain employs TRBV3-1 and TRBJ1-2; 8 nucleotides match TRBD1. V shed 8 bases, J shed 4 bases, and the junction held 3 bases outside the gene matches. Germline CDR1 is LGHDT and CDR2 is YNNKEL (reference sequence). This CDR3 comprises 12 residues. In DNA, the CDR3 is TGTGCCAGCGGACAGGGCAGCTATGGCTACACCTTC. Protein sequence: CASGQGSYGYTF.

The chain employs TRBV28 and TRBJ1-6, with D perhaps TRBD1 (5 bases). The CDR3 extends over 17 amino acids. The ends were cut back, 6 bases at V and 10 bases at J, with 25 bases in the middle. Germline CDR1 and CDR2: MDHEN and SYDVKM. CDR3 nucleotides: TGTGCCAGCAGACCGCCCTCGGGGGGGTCGATCGGATCACCCCTCCACTTT. Its protein product is CASRPPSGGSIGSPLHF. The whole variable domain, filled in from reference TRBV28 and TRBJ1-6, reads DVKVTQSSRYLVKRTGEKVFLECVQDMDHENMFWYRQDPGLGLRLIYFSYDVKMKEKGDIPEGYSVSREKKERFSLILESASTNQTSMYLCASRPPSGGSIGSPLHFGNGTRLTVT.

This clonotype was seen only a few times. V is TRBV30 and J is TRBJ2-7; perhaps TRBD1 as D (5 bases). Germline V gives CDR1 GTSNPN, CDR2 SVGIG (reference sequence). Deletions cut 4 bases from V and 4 bases from J, with 8 bases between. CDR3 length equals 11 residues. The CDR3 sequence: CAWKTEYEQYF. CDR3 DNA sequence: TGTGCCTGGAAGACAGAGTACGAGCAGTACTTC.

This clonotype was picked up a small number of times. CDR3 nucleotides: TGCAGTGCTAGTGGAGTGACTAGCGGGGGGAGTTACGAGCAGTACTTC. Protein product: CSASGVTSGGSYEQYF. This sequence joins TRBV20-1 and TRBJ2-7; 13 nucleotides line up with TRBD2. Germline assignment: CDR1 DFQATT and CDR2 SNEGSKA (reference sequence). This CDR3 has 16 residues. J lost 4 bases, V lost 3 bases, and 9 bases had no gene match.

This clonotype was counted between two and nine times. A much larger clone lies a single base off, so this may be a read error. The chain carries TRBV5-1 and TRBJ1-1; TRBD1 is a possible D gene (5 bases). The CDR3 sequence is 15 residues long. In germline, CDR1 is SGHRS, CDR2 YFSETQ. V was cut by 0 bases and J by 2 bases, with 11 bases left in between. CDR3 protein: CASSLAETANTEAFF. CDR3 bases: TGCGCCAGCAGCTTGGCCGAGACAGCTAACACTGAAGCTTTCTTT.

This clonotype was counted a few times. This chain links TRBV5-1 with TRBJ1-1, with D perhaps matching TRBD1 (5 bases). CDR1 and CDR2 (germline): SGHRS, YFSETQ. This CDR3 comprises 12 residues. V was cut by 4 bases and J by 10 bases, with 14 bases left in between. The CDR3 DNA sequence: TGCGCCAGCAGCAAGGACCAGGGAGGAGCTTTCTTT. This sequence encodes CASSKDQGGAFF.

The rearrangement links TRBV9 to TRBJ2-1, with D possibly TRBD2 on 6 matching bases. V gave up 3 bases and J gave up 1 base, with 14 bases separating them. Germline values: CDR1 SGDLS, CDR2 YYNGEE. CDR3 size: 16 residues. The CDR3 is CASSAPWAGSYNEQFF. The CDR3 DNA sequence: TGTGCCAGCAGCGCCCCCTGGGCGGGATCCTACAATGAGCAGTTCTTC.

This clonotype was detected ten times or more. The V gene is TRBV20-1, the J gene TRBJ2-1, with D hard to call. Deletions cut 5 bases from V and 5 bases from J, with 7 bases between. The CDR3 runs to 11 residues. The germline gives CDR1 DFQATT, CDR2 SNEGSKA (reference sequence). Here the CDR3 reads CSAGNDNEQFF. The CDR3 DNA follows: TGCAGTGCTGGGAATGACAATGAGCAGTTCTTC.

This clonotype was seen at least ten times. The V and J genes are TRBV20-1 and TRBJ2-7; TRBD2 matches 8 bases. Germline CDR1 and CDR2: DFQATT and SNEGSKA (reference sequence). The V gene end was trimmed by 3 bases and the J gene end by 4 bases; junction bases not matched to a gene: 11. This CDR3 has 15 residues. CDR3 DNA sequence: TGCAGTGCTAGGTCCCCTAGCGGGCGTGGTTACGAGCAGTACTTC. Protein: CSARSPSGRGYEQYF.

This clonotype was picked up a small number of times. This chain links TRBV4-1 with TRBJ2-1; D may match TRBD1 or TRBD2 (5 bases each). CDR1 MGHRA and CDR2 YSYEKL come from the germline V gene. CDR3 length: 15 amino acids. V shed 1 base and J shed 7 bases, with 14 bases lying between them. Here the CDR3 reads CASSQGPSWGNEQFF. The DNA for the CDR3 is TGCGCCAGCAGCCAAGGGCCCTCGTGGGGGAATGAGCAGTTCTTC.

The chain recombines TRBV30 with TRBJ1-2; 9 bases agree with TRBD1. The CDR3 is 15 amino acids. V trimming: 2 bases; J trimming: 3 bases; junction bases outside the gene matches: 7. In germline, CDR1 is GTSNPN, CDR2 SVGIG (reference sequence). CDR3 nucleotide sequence: TGTGCCTGGAGTAGGGGGACAGGGAACGACTATGGCTACACCTTC. Translated, it gives CAWSRGTGNDYGYTF.

The chain carries TRBV5-1 and TRBJ1-2; D is undetermined. Germline-derived CDR1 and CDR2 are SGHRS and YFSETQ. The CDR3 length is 12 residues. V was cut by 5 bases and J by 2 bases, with 7 bases left in between. CDR3 sequence reads: CASSDGNYGYTF. The CDR3 DNA reads as TGCGCCAGCAGTGACGGAAACTATGGCTACACCTTC.